A selection of T cell receptor beta chains follows, all from one sample in a study of CXCR3-negative and CXCR3-positive naive CD8 T cells. From its re-call of the 5' RACE reads, TCRdb lists each CDR3 protein once, without DNA. Its table lists around 150,000 distinct CDR3 sequences. Sequencing was done on a sample of naive CXCR3+ CD8+ T cells from blood. These receptors originate from a human donor in good health. Some clones in this sample may be carry-over from other donors' samples. Both conserved end residues are part of each CDR3. The order of the fields is J gene, V gene, CDR3 protein.

TRBJ2-7	TRBV4-3	CASSHSTRDRDEQYF
TRBJ2-7	TRBV7-9	CASSLGRTEQYF
TRBJ2-1	TRBV5-1	CASSWTSGGVINEQFF
TRBJ1-5	TRBV27	CASSLSGNQPQHF
TRBJ1-5	TRBV9	CASSVGPGTGYQPQHF
TRBJ2-2	TRBV7-3	CASSSDSTGELFF
TRBJ2-1	TRBV19	CASSIDAIGRGTYNEQFF
TRBJ1-2	TRBV29-1	CSVVWQEFDGYTF
TRBJ2-2	TRBV4-1	CASSQLNTIDTGELFF
TRBJ2-5	TRBV6-6	CASSSPPGLAWETQYF
TRBJ2-7	TRBV29-1	CSVAGLAGVYEQYF
TRBJ2-3	TRBV6-2/TRBV6-3	CASSYWGGADTQYF
TRBJ2-1	TRBV7-9	CASSLVGSSSYNEQFF
TRBJ1-1	TRBV5-1	CASKDGGMNTEAFF
TRBJ2-1	TRBV28	CASSFRGNNEQFF
TRBJ2-1	TRBV27	CASSLLMGIGYNEQFF